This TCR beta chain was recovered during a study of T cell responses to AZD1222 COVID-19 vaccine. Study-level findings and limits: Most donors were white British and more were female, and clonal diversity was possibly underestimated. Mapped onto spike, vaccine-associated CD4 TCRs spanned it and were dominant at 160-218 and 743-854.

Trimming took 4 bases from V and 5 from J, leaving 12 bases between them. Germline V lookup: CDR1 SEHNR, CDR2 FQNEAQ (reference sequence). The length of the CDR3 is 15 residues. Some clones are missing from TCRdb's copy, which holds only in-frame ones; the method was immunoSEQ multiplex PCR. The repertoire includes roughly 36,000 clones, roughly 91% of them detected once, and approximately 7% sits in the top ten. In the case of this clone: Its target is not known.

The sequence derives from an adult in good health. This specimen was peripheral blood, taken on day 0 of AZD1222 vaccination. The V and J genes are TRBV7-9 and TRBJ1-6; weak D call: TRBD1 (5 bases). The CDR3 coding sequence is TGTGCCAGCAGCTCCTTGGGGACGGATAATTCACCCCTCCACTTT. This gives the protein CASSSLGTDNSPLHF. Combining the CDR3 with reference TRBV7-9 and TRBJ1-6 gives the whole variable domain DTGVSQNPRHKITKRGQNVTFRCDPISEHNRLYWYRQTLGQGPEFLTYFQNEAQLEKSRLLSDRFSAERPKGSFSTLEIQRTEQGDSAMYLCASSSLGTDNSPLHFGNGTRLTVT.